Listed below are T cell receptor beta chains from one sample, sequenced in a study of monozygotic twins with inflammatory bowel disease. TCRdb reanalyzed the 5' RACE reads, giving one entry per CDR3 protein sequence and no DNA. This listing includes just over 300,000 distinct CDR3 sequences. Material: blood. The receptors stem from a human donor with ulcerative colitis or Crohn's disease, or a healthy co-twin of an affected twin (not recorded which). Each CDR3 is given with its conserved first and last residue.

J gene,V gene,CDR3 protein
TRBJ1-1,TRBV12-3/TRBV12-4,CASNTAGQHFEAFF
TRBJ2-2,TRBV29-1,CSVERGVGELFF
TRBJ2-5,TRBV5-1,CASSPGTEQETQYF
TRBJ2-3,TRBV20-1,CSARDDNLAGAGDTQYF
TRBJ1-1,TRBV12-3/TRBV12-4,CASSQGTEAFF
TRBJ2-1,TRBV24-1,CATSDRGQGVSDEQFF
TRBJ2-5,TRBV19,CASSSTPQGRETQYF
TRBJ2-3,TRBV10-3,CAIRSRGQGSTDTQYF
TRBJ2-7,TRBV20-1,CSAREVMTASEEQYF
TRBJ2-3,TRBV11-2,CASSLRGLGTSGFTDTQYF
TRBJ2-3,TRBV30,CAWSVTQSRGTQYF
TRBJ2-1,TRBV5-4,CASSQGLADDNEQFF
TRBJ2-7,TRBV20-1,CSARDYSGTHEQYF
TRBJ1-5,TRBV5-1,CASTHPGQGLGQPQHF
TRBJ1-4,TRBV15,CATSRRGNEKLFF
TRBJ1-1,TRBV7-8,CASSLGTGPNTEAFF
TRBJ2-2,TRBV20-1,CSARVRYTGELFF